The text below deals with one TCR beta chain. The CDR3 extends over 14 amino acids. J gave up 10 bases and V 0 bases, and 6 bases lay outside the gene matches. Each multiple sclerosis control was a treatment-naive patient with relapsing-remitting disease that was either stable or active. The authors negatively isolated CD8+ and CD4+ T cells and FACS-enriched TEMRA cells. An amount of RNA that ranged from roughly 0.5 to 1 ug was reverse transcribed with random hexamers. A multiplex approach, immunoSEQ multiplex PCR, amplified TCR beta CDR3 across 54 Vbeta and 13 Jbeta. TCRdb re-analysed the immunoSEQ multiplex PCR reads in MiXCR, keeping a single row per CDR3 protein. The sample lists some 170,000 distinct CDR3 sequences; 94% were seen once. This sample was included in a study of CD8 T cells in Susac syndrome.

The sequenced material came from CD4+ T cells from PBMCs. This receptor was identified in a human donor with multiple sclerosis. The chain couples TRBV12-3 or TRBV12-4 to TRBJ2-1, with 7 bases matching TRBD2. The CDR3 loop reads CASSLAGGPIEQFF. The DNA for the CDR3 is TGTGCCAGCAGTTTAGCGGGAGGGCCAATCGAGCAGTTCTTC.